The TCR beta chain described here comes from a study of CD8 T cells in ankylosing spondylitis. Study results and limitations: A TCR beta motif of fewer than ten highly homologous variants seemed to mark ankylosing spondylitis blood. Researchers reportedly found disease-linked clones significantly enriched in matched ankylosing spondylitis synovial fluid.

In regard to this clonotype: Its target is unknown.

Quantitative 5'-RACE was performed with molecular barcodes, and it yielded the TCR beta libraries. A single record per CDR3 protein comes from TCRdb applying MiXCR to the 5' RACE reads. Of 750,000 to 850,000 distinct CDR3 sequences in the sample, 12% were seen once. This TCR came from a male donor with ankylosing spondylitis. Input material: blood, either unsorted or a sorted T cell fraction (not recorded which).

CDR3 sequence (DNA): TGCGCCAGCAGCCAACCTGATCCGGGACAAAGCTCCTACAATGAGCAGTTCTTC. Encoded protein: CASSQPDPGQSSYNEQFF. The chain recombines TRBV4-1 with TRBJ2-1; D may be TRBD1 (6 bases). Germline-derived CDR1 and CDR2 are MGHRA and YSYEKL. This CDR3 is 18 amino acids long. Trimming took off 2 bases at V and 0 bases at J, with 17 bases between the two ends.